The present TCR beta chain was sequenced within a study of a mutant IDH1 vaccine in newly diagnosed glioma. Study summary: First vaccine doses came 4-6 weeks after radiotherapy alone, or with temozolomide cycles.

Points on this clone: Its antigen is unidentified.

Sequencing used immunoSEQ multiplex PCR; TCRdb keeps in-frame clones, though not all of them. The sample has under 65,000 clones, 80% seen once; the top ten hold over 4.5%. The V end lost 7 bases, the J end lost 6 bases, and 10 bases lay between the germline ends. The CDR3 covers 11 residues. The germline V gene encodes CDR1 DFQATT and CDR2 SNEGSKA (reference sequence). The time point was: week 11, during vaccination. Doses of 300 ug of mutant IDH1 20-mer peptide were given with topical imiquimod. The sequence came from a man aged 50-60 years with glioma. The chain combines TRBV20-1 with TRBJ2-1, with D uncertain. Material: PBMCs, obtained from a glioma patient whose treatment included an IDH1 peptide vaccine. The DNA for the CDR3 is TGCAGTGTCTCTACTCGCAATGAGCAGTTCTTC. This translates into CSVSTRNEQFF.